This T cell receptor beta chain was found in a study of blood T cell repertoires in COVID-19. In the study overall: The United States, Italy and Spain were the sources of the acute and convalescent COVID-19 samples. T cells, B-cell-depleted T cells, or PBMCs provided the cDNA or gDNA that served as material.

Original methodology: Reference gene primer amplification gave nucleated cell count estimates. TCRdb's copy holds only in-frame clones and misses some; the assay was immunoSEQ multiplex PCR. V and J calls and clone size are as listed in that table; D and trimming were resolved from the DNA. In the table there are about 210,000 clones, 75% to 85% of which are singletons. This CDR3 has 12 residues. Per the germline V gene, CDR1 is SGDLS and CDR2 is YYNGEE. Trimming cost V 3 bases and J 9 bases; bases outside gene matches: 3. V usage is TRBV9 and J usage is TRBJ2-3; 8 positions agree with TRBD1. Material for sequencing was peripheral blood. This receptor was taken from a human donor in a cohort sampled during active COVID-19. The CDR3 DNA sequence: TGTGCCAGCAGCGCCACAGGGGGGACGCAGTATTTT. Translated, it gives CASSATGGTQYF.